These 24 T cell receptor beta chains came from one sample sequenced in a study of blood T cell repertoires in COVID-19. The assay was immunoSEQ multiplex PCR, and TCRdb's table has in-frame clones only and misses some. Among about 100,000 clones listed, 65% to 90% were seen once. The sequenced material came from peripheral blood. Receptors originate from a man older than 75 with acute or convalescent COVID-19.

The chain carries TRBV11-2 and TRBJ2-1; D remains unclear. The CDR3 has 15 residues. V shed 3 bases and J shed 2 bases, with 11 bases lying between them. Germline loops: CDR1 SGHAT, CDR2 FQNNGV. Written as DNA, the CDR3 is TGTGCCAGCAGCTTTTGGAGCTCCCCCTACAATGAGCAGTTCTTC. Its translation: CASSFWSSPYNEQFF.

The gene calls are TRBV3-1 (or the pseudogene TRBV3-2) and TRBJ2-5, with D perhaps matching TRBD2 (6 bases). This CDR3 has 14 residues. Trimming removed 0 bases from V and 7 bases from J, with 12 bases in between. Germline CDR1 LGHDT, CDR2 YNNKEL (reference sequence). The CDR3 sequence is CASSQDVSGGTQYF. CDR3 DNA: TGTGCCAGCAGCCAAGATGTTAGCGGAGGGACCCAGTACTTC.

V is TRBV7-9 and J is TRBJ1-1; D is undetermined. The CDR3 runs 15 residues. V was clipped by 1 base and J by 0 bases, with 9 bases between them. CDR1 and CDR2 (germline): SEHNR, FQNEAQ (reference sequence). DNA for the CDR3: TGTGCCAGCAGCTTAGTTGAACAAGTGAACACTGAAGCTTTCTTT. Its translation: CASSLVEQVNTEAFF.

This chain uses TRBV7-2 with TRBJ2-2; D ambiguous. Germline lookup yields CDR1 SGHTA and CDR2 FQGNSA. CDR3 length: 15 residues. V was pared by 5 bases and J by 4 bases, with 14 bases between. CDR3 residues: CASSLQDFGTGELFF. The CDR3 bases are TGTGCCAGCAGCCTTCAGGATTTTGGCACCGGGGAGCTGTTTTTT.

The CDR3 here is CASSQAFLGQANTEAFF. As DNA, the CDR3 is TGCGCCAGCAGCCAAGCATTCTTAGGACAGGCGAACACTGAAGCTTTCTTT. This chain connects TRBV4-3 to TRBJ1-1; 7 bases line up with TRBD1. The CDR3 runs 17 residues. The germline CDR1 and CDR2 sequences are LGHNA and YSLEER. The ends lost 1 base at V and 1 base at J; junction bases unmatched: 9.

This clone was seen a few times. The same CDR3 can be traced to other DNA sequences in this sample. The chain has TRBV5-1 and TRBJ2-7; 9 bases line up with TRBD1. The germline gives CDR1 SGHRS, CDR2 YFSETQ. This CDR3 spans 15 amino acids. V lost 0 bases and J lost 6; bases outside the gene matches: 7. CDR3 region: CASSLAGTGFGEQYF. The CDR3 DNA reads as TGCGCCAGCAGCTTGGCCGGGACAGGGTTTGGCGAGCAGTACTTC.

This rearrangement joins TRBV4-3 to TRBJ2-2; D may be TRBD1 (5 bases). V shed 4 bases and J shed 1 base, with 13 bases lying between them. The CDR3 covers 16 residues. Germline CDR1 LGHNA, CDR2 YSLEER. CDR3 loop: CASSPQASENTGELFF. Written as DNA, the CDR3 is TGCGCCAGCAGCCCACAGGCGAGCGAGAACACCGGGGAGCTGTTTTTT.

The rearrangement uses TRBV28 and TRBJ2-7; 12 bases are shared with TRBD2. Germline V CDR1 and CDR2: MDHEN, SYDVKM. The CDR3 is 17 amino acids. J lost 3 bases, V lost 3 bases, and 9 bases had no gene match. The CDR3 DNA is TGTGCCAGCAGTTTCACGCTAGCGGGAGGGAAGGGCTACGAGCAGTACTTC. The encoded protein is CASSFTLAGGKGYEQYF.

This chain's CDR3 is CASSRGGSKSGTDTQYF. In DNA form, the CDR3 reads TGTGCCAGCAGCAGGGGGGGTAGCAAGTCCGGCACAGATACGCAGTATTTT. The genes are TRBV21-1 and TRBJ2-3; TRBD2, the D gene given by the table, was not confirmed from the DNA. TRBV21-1 is a known pseudogene. The CDR3 consists of 17 residues.

The J gene is TRBJ1-2, the V gene TRBV20-1; no clear D gene. Germline loops: CDR1 DFQATT, CDR2 SNEGSKA (reference sequence). This CDR3 is 13 amino acids long. Trimming cost V 3 bases and J 8 bases, with 16 bases left between them. The CDR3: CSASNEDGEGYTF. The CDR3, as DNA: TGCAGTGCTAGTAACGAGGATGGGGAGGGCTACACCTTC.

About this clone itself: This sample includes further DNA sequences coding for the same CDR3. For the CDR3, the DNA is TGTGCCAGTAGTACTTGGGACAGCTACTCCTACGAGCAGTACTTC. It codes for CASSTWDSYSYEQYF. The chain is built from TRBV19 and TRBJ2-7; 7 bases agree with TRBD1. Germline lookup yields CDR1 LNHDA and CDR2 SQIVND (reference sequence). The V and J ends lost 4 bases and 0 bases, in that order; junction bases with no gene match: 6. The CDR3 totals 15 residues.

This chain connects TRBV28 to TRBJ1-4; D is undetermined. Trimming removed 4 bases at V and 8 bases at J, with 5 bases between. CDR3 length: 11 residues. Germline CDR1 and CDR2: MDHEN and SYDVKM. Written as DNA, the CDR3 is TGTGCCAGCAGTTATCGGGAAAAACTGTTTTTT. It is translated as CASSYREKLFF.

The chain has TRBV19 and TRBJ2-2, with 9 nucleotides matching TRBD1. Germline trimming cut 8 bases from V and 3 bases from J; bases unmatched to any gene: 7. The CDR3 runs 15 residues. Looked up from germline, CDR1 is LNHDA and CDR2 is SQIVND (reference sequence). The CDR3 region has the DNA TGTGCCAGTCTACCCGGGACAGGGCACACCGGGGAGCTGTTTTTT. This translates into CASLPGTGHTGELFF.

This clone was picked up one time. Other DNA sequences in this sample translate to the same CDR3. The chain couples TRBV5-1 to TRBJ2-3, with D tentatively TRBD2 (7 bases). V was shortened by 0 bases and J by 4 bases, with 12 bases between the two germline ends. The CDR3 consists of 15 residues. Germline-derived CDR1 and CDR2 are SGHRS and YFSETQ. This CDR3 is CASSLEGGGPDTQYF. The DNA of the CDR3 is TGCGCCAGCAGCTTGGAGGGCGGGGGCCCAGATACGCAGTATTTT.

Of note for this clone: This CDR3 is also generated by other DNA sequences in the sample. The chain has TRBV6-6 and TRBJ1-5; 9 positions match TRBD1. The CDR3 loop spans 14 amino acids. In germline, CDR1 is MNHNY, CDR2 SVGAGI (reference sequence). The V segment lost 6 bases and the J segment 6 bases; nucleotides outside the gene matches: 6. This CDR3 reads CASSRDRVGQPQHF. The CDR3 DNA is TGTGCCAGCAGCCGGGACAGGGTCGGTCAGCCCCAGCATTTT.

The rearrangement links TRBV5-1 to TRBJ1-1, with unresolved D. V was shortened by 0 bases and J by 2 bases, with 5 bases between the two germline ends. Germline CDR1 reads SGHRS; CDR2 reads YFSETQ. The CDR3 sequence is 13 residues long. DNA of the CDR3: TGCGCCAGCAGCTTGGCACTTAACACTGAAGCTTTCTTT. Amino acid sequence: CASSLALNTEAFF.

The chain combines TRBV28 with TRBJ2-1; D is unresolved. The CDR3 has 14 amino acids. V was clipped by 3 bases and J by 1 base, with 7 bases between them. Germline V gene data show CDR1 as MDHEN and CDR2 as SYDVKM. This chain's CDR3 is CASSFGGSYNEQFF. For the CDR3, the DNA is TGTGCCAGCAGTTTCGGCGGATCCTACAATGAGCAGTTCTTC.

The chain joins TRBV5-1 to TRBJ2-1, with a tentative D call TRBD1 (6 bases). Germline assignment: CDR1 SGHRS and CDR2 YFSETQ. There are 15 residues in the CDR3. The germline V and J ends were trimmed by 2 bases and 4 bases, with 13 bases remaining between them. CDR3 in DNA: TGCGCCAGCAGCTTCGGCAGGGGCGGATACAATGAGCAGTTCTTC. Its protein product is CASSFGRGGYNEQFF.

A few counts support this clone. The V call is TRBV20-1, the J call TRBJ2-4; no clear D gene. Germline V gene data show CDR1 as DFQATT and CDR2 as SNEGSKA (reference sequence). The V end lost 0 bases, the J end lost 10 bases, and 7 bases lay between the germline ends. The CDR3 has 11 residues. The CDR3 protein is CSARDLEIQYF. The CDR3 DNA is TGCAGTGCTAGAGATCTAGAGATTCAGTACTTC.

This chain joins TRBV5-1 and TRBJ1-4, with 7 nucleotides matching TRBD1. CDR1 and CDR2 from the germline V gene are SGHRS and YFSETQ. The trim removed 4 bases at V and 0 bases at J, leaving 6 bases unmatched. The CDR3 covers 16 residues. This CDR3 reads CASSLTGVATNEKLFF. CDR3 nucleotide sequence: TGCGCCAGCAGCCTCACAGGGGTGGCAACTAATGAAAAACTGTTTTTT.

The V gene is TRBV5-8, the J gene TRBJ2-3; D is perhaps TRBD2 (7 bases). The V end lost 3 bases, the J end lost 2 bases, and 13 bases lay between the germline ends. Germline V gene lookup returns CDR1 SGHTS and CDR2 YDEGEE. The length of the CDR3 is 15 residues. Here the CDR3 reads CASSWGLADTDTQYF. CDR3 nucleotide sequence: TGTGCCAGCAGCTGGGGGCTAGCGGACACAGATACGCAGTATTTT.

The rearrangement links TRBV29-1 to TRBJ1-2; D may be TRBD1 (5 bases). The CDR3 contains 12 residues. Germline lookup yields CDR1 SQVTM and CDR2 ANQGSEA. The V end was cut by 6 bases, the J end by 2 bases, with 10 bases between. CDR3 amino acids: CSVSGGNYGYTF. The CDR3 region has the DNA TGCAGCGTATCTGGGGGGAACTATGGCTACACCTTC. The full variable domain, its missing parts supplied by reference TRBV29-1 and TRBJ1-2, is SAVISQKPSRDICQRGTSLTIQCQVDSQVTMMFWYRQQPGQSLTLIATANQGSEATYESGFVIDKFPISRPNLTFSTLTVSNMSPEDSSIYLCSVSGGNYGYTFGSGTRLTVV.

The chain couples TRBV28 to TRBJ2-7; D gene uncertain. The CDR3 runs 13 residues. With 2 bases removed from V and 3 bases from J, the gap between germline ends came to 8 bases. Germline-derived CDR1 and CDR2 are MDHEN and SYDVKM. The CDR3 spells CASSLAGFYEQYF. CDR3 DNA: TGTGCCAGCAGTTTAGCAGGTTTCTACGAGCAGTACTTC.

The genes are TRBV28 and TRBJ2-2, with D possibly TRBD1 on 7 matching bases. The germline CDR1 and CDR2 sequences are MDHEN and SYDVKM. Trimming took off 10 bases at V and 0 bases at J, with 12 bases between the two ends. The CDR3 is 14 residues long. The CDR3 protein is CAIQGGANTGELFF. CDR3 bases: TGTGCCATCCAGGGGGGAGCGAACACCGGGGAGCTGTTTTTT.